The T cell receptor beta chain described here comes from a study of OX40 agonist ivuxolimab in advanced cancers. Study results and limitations: Relative to CD4+, CD8+ T cells held more expanded clones on average. In the 0.1 to 3.0 mg/kg range, CD4+ and CD8+ blood T cells had expanded clonally by week 6.

Profiled with immunoSEQ multiplex PCR; TCRdb holds only in-frame clones, not every one. This repertoire shows about 20,000 clones, around nine tenths found once; its top ten account for roughly three fifths. J was trimmed by 6 bases and V by 5 bases; bases with no gene match: 6. The CDR3 is 14 residues long. In germline, CDR1 is LNHDA, CDR2 SQIVND (reference sequence). Worth noting for this clone: Its antigen is as yet unknown.

The receptor comes from an adult with an advanced solid tumor such as melanoma, head and neck, liver or kidney cancer. This sample comprised CD4+ or CD8+ T cells sorted from blood, obtained in a trial of the OX40 agonist ivuxolimab. The V gene is TRBV19, the J gene TRBJ2-3, with 9 bases matching TRBD1. The CDR3 coding sequence is TGTGCCAGTAGTGAACAGGGGGCGCCGGATACGCAGTATTTT. It specifies CASSEQGAPDTQYF.